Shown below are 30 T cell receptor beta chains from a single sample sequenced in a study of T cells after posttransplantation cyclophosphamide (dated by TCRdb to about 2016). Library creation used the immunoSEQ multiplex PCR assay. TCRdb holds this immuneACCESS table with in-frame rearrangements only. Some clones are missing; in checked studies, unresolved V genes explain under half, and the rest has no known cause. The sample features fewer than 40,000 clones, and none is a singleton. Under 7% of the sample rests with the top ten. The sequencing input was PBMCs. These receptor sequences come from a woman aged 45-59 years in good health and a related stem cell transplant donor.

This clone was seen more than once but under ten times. CDR3 DNA: TGTGCCAGCAGCGGGGCTCAGACTAGCGGGGGCGCCTACGAGCAGTACTTC. It encodes CASSGAQTSGGAYEQYF. The chain joins TRBV7-2 to TRBJ2-7, with 12 positions matching TRBD2. The CDR3 covers 17 residues. From germline, CDR1 is SGHTA and CDR2 FQGNSA. J gave up 2 bases and V 5 bases, and 10 bases lay outside the gene matches.

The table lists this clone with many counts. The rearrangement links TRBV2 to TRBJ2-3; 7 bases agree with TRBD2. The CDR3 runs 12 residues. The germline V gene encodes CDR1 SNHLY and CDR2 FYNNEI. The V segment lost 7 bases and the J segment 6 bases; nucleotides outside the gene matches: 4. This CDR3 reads CASNQGGDTQYF. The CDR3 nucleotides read TGTGCCAGCAACCAGGGAGGGGATACGCAGTATTTT.

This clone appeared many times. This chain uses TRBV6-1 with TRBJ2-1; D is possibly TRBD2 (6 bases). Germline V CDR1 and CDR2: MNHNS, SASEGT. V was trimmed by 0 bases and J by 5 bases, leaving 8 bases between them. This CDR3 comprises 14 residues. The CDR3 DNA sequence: TGTGCCAGCAGTGAAGCGGGGGGAGACAATGAGCAGTTCTTC. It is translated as CASSEAGGDNEQFF.

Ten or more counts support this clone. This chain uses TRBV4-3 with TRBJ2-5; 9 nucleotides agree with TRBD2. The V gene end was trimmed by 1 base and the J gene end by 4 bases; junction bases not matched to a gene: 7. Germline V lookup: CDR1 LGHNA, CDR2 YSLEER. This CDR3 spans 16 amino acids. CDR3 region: CASSQGGSGSSETQYF. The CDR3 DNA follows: TGCGCCAGCAGCCAAGGCGGTAGCGGGAGTTCAGAGACCCAGTACTTC.

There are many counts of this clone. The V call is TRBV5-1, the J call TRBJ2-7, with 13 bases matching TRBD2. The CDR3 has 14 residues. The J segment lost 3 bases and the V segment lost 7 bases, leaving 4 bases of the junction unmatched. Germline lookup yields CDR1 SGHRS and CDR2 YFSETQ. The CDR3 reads CASERTSGGYEQYF. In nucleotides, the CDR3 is TGCGCCAGCGAACGGACTAGCGGGGGCTACGAGCAGTACTTC.

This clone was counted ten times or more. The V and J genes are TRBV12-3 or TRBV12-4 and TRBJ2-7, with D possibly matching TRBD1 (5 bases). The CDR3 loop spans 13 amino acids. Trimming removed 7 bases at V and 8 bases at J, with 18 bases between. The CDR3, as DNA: TGTGCCAGCAATTCTCAAACGACAGACAAGCAGTACTTC. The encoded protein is CASNSQTTDKQYF.

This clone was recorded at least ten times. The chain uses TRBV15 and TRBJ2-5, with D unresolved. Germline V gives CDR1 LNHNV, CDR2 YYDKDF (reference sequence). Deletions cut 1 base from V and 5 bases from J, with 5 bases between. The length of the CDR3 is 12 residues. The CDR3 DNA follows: TGTGCCACCAGCAGAGTCGGGGAGACCCAGTACTTC. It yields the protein CATSRVGETQYF.

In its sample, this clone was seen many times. CDR3 residues: CASSKGVVNTGELFF. CDR3 DNA: TGTGCCAGCAGCAAAGGGGTAGTGAACACCGGGGAGCTGTTTTTT. This chain connects TRBV9 to TRBJ2-2; maybe TRBD1 (5 bases). Germline CDR1 SGDLS, CDR2 YYNGEE. This CDR3 is 15 amino acids long. Between the trimmed V and J ends, which lost 4 bases and 1 base, there was a span of 11 bases.

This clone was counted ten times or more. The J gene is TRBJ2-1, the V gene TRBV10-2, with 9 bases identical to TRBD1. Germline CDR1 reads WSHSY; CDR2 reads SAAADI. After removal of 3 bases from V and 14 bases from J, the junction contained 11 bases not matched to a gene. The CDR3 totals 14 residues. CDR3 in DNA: TGCGCCAGCAGTGATTATAGAGGGACAGGGCAAGAGTTCTTC. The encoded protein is CASSDYRGTGQEFF.

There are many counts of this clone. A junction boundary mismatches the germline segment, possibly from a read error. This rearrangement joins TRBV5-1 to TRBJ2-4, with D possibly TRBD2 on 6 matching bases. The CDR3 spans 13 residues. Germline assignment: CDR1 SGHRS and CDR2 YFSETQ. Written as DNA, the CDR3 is TGCGCCAGCAGCGAACAAGCGGGCCCGGGTTTGCACTTC. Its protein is CASSEQAGPGLHF.

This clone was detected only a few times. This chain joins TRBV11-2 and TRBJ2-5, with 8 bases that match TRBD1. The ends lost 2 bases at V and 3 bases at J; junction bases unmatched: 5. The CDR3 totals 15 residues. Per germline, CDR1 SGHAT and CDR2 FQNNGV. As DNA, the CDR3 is TGTGCCAGCAGCTTAAAAGGGACAGGCGAAGAGACCCAGTACTTC. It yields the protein CASSLKGTGEETQYF. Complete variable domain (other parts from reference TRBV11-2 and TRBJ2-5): EAGVAQSPRYKIIEKRQSVAFWCNPISGHATLYWYQQILGQGPKLLIQFQNNGVVDDSQLPKDRFSAERLKGVDSTLKIQPAKLEDSAVYLCASSLKGTGEETQYFGPGTRLLVL.

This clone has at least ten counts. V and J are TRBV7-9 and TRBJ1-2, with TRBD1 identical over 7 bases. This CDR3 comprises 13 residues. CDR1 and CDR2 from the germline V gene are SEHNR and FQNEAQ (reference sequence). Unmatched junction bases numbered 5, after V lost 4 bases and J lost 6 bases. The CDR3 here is CASSSDRANGYTF. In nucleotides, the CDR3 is TGTGCCAGCAGCTCCGACAGGGCCAATGGCTACACCTTC.

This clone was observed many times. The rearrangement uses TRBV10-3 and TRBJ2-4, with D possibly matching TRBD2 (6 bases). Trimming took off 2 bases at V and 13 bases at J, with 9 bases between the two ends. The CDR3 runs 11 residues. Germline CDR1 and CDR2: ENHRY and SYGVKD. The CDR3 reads CAISEGAGQYF. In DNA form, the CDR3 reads TGTGCCATCAGTGAGGGCGCGGGGCAGTACTTC.

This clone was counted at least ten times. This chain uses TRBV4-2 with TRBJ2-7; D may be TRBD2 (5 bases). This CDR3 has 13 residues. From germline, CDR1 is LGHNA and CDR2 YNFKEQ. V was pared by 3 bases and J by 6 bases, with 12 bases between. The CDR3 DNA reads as TGTGCCAGCAGCCAGGATCCTAGCAGCGAGCAGTACTTC. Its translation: CASSQDPSSEQYF.

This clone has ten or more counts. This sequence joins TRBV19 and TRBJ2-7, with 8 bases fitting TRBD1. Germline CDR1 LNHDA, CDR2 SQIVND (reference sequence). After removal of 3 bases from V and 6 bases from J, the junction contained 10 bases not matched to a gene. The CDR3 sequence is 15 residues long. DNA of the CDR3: TGTGCCAGTAGTATCGCCGGACAGGGTAGGGGCGAGCAGTACTTC. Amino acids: CASSIAGQGRGEQYF.

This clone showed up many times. CDR3 in amino acids: CASSQADRAGQPQHF. The CDR3 bases are TGTGCCAGCAGCCAAGCCGATCGGGCAGGGCAGCCCCAGCATTTT. The genes are TRBV7-8 and TRBJ1-5; possibly TRBD1 for D (5 bases). V was shortened by 5 bases and J by 7 bases, with 18 bases between the two germline ends. This CDR3 is built from 15 residues. The germline V gene has CDR1 SGHVS and CDR2 FQNEAQ. The entire variable domain, with the rest obtained from reference TRBV7-8 and TRBJ1-5, is as follows: GAGVSQSPRYKVAKRGQDVALRCDPISGHVSLFWYQQALGQGPEFLTYFQNEAQLDKSGLPSDRFFAERPEGSVSTLKIQRTQQEDSAVYLCASSQADRAGQPQHFGDGTRLSIL.

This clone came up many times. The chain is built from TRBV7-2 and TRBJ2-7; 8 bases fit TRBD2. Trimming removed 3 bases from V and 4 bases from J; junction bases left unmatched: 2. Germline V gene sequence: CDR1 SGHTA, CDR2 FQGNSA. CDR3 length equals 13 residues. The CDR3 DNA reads TGTGCCAGCAGCTTTCGGGGGGGGTACGAGCAGTACTTC. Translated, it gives CASSFRGGYEQYF.

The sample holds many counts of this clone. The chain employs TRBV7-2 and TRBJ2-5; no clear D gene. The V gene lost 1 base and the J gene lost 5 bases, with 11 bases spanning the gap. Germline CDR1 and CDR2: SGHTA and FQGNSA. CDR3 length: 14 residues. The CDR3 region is CASSLEKSQETQYF. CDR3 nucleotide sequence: TGTGCCAGCAGCTTAGAGAAATCCCAGGAGACCCAGTACTTC.

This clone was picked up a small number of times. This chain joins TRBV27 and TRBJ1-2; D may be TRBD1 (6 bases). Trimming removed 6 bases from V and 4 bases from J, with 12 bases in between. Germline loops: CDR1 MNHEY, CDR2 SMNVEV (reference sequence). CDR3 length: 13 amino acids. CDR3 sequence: CASSRGRVYGYTF. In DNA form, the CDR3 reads TGTGCCAGCAGCAGGGGCCGGGTCTATGGCTACACCTTC.

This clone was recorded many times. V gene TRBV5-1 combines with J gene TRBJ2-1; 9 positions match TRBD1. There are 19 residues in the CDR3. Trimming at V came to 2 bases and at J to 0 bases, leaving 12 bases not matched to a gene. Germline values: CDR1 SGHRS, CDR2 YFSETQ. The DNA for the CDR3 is TGCGCCAGCAGCTTACCTAGACTCGGGACAGGGAGCTCCTACAATGAGCAGTTCTTC. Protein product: CASSLPRLGTGSSYNEQFF.

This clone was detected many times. CDR3 loop: CASSSQGSDTQYF. CDR3 coding DNA: TGCGCCAGCAGCTCGCAGGGGTCGGATACGCAGTATTTT. This chain uses TRBV5-1 with TRBJ2-3; D is perhaps TRBD1 (6 bases). CDR3 length equals 13 residues. V lost 3 bases, J lost 6 bases, and 11 bases lay in between. The germline V gene encodes CDR1 SGHRS and CDR2 YFSETQ.

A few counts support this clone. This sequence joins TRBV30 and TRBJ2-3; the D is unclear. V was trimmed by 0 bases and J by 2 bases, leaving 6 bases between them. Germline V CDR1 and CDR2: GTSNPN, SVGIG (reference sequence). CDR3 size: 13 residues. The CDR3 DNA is TGTGCCTGGAGTGTCGACTCCACAGATACGCAGTATTTT. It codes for CAWSVDSTDTQYF.

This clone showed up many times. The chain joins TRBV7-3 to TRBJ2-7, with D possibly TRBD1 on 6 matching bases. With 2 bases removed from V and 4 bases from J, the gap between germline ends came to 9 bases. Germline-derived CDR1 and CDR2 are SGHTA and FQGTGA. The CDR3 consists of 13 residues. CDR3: CASSLGTPYEQYF. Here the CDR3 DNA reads TGTGCCAGCAGCTTAGGGACACCTTACGAGCAGTACTTC.

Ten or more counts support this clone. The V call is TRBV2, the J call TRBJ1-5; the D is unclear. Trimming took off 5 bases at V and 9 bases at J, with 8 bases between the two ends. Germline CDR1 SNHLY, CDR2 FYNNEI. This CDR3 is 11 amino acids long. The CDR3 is CASSQEAPQHF. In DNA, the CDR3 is TGTGCCAGCAGTCAAGAAGCGCCCCAGCATTTT.

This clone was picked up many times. CDR3: CASSYWSGRVTDTQYF. The CDR3 bases are TGTGCCAGCAGTTACTGGAGCGGGAGAGTCACAGATACGCAGTATTTT. The genes are TRBV6-2 or TRBV6-3 and TRBJ2-3, with TRBD2 matching 8 bases. Per the germline V gene, CDR1 is MNHEY and CDR2 is SVGEGT. V lost 1 base and J lost 2; bases outside the gene matches: 5. The CDR3 loop spans 16 amino acids.

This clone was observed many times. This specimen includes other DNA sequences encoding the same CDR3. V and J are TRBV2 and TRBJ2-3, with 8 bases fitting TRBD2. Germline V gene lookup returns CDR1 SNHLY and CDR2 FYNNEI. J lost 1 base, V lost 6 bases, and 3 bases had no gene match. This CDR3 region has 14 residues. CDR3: CASRIAGRTDTQYF. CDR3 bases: TGTGCCAGCAGAATAGCGGGACGCACAGATACGCAGTATTTT.

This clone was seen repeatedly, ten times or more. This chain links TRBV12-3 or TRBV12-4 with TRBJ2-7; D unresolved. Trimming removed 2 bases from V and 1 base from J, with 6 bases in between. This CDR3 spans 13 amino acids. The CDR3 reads CASSLSMSYEQYF. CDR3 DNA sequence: TGTGCCAGCAGTTTAAGCATGTCCTACGAGCAGTACTTC.

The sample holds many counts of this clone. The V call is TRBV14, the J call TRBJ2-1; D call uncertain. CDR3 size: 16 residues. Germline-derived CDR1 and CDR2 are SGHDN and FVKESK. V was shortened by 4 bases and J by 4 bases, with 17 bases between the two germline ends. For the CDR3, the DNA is TGTGCCAGCAGCCGGCTAGGTTCTTCGACTTACAATGAGCAGTTCTTC. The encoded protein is CASSRLGSSTYNEQFF.

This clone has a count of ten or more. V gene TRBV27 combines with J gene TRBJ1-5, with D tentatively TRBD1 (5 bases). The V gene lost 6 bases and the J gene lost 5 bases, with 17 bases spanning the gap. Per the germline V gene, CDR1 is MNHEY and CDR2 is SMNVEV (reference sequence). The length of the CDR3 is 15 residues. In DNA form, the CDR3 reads TGTGCCAGCAGGATCGGGACCGGGGACTATCAGCCCCAGCATTTT. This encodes CASRIGTGDYQPQHF.

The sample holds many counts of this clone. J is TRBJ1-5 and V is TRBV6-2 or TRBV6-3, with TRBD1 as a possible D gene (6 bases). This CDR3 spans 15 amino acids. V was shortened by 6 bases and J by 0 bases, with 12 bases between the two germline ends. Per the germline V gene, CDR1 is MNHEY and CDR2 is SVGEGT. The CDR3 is CASSTGTNSNQPQHF. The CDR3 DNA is TGTGCCAGCAGCACAGGGACTAATAGCAATCAGCCCCAGCATTTT.